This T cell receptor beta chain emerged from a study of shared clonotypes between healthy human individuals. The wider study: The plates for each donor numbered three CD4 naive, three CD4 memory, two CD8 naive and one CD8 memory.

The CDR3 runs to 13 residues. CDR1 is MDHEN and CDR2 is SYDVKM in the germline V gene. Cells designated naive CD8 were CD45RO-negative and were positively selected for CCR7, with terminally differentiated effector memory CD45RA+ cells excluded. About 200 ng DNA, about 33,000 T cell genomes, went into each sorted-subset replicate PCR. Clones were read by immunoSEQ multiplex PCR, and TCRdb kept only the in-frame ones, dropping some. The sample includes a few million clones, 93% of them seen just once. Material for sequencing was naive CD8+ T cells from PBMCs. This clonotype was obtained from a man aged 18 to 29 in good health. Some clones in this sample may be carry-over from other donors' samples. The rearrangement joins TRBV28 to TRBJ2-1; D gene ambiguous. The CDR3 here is CAQAPRGSNEQFF. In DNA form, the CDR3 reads TGTGCTCAGGCCCCCCGTGGCTCCAATGAGCAGTTCTTC. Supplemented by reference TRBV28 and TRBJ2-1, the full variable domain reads DVKVTQSSRYLVKRTGEKVFLECVQDMDHENMFWYRQDPGLGLRLIYFSYDVKMKEKGDIPEGYSVSREKKERFSLILESASTNQTSMYLCAQAPRGSNEQFFGPGTRLTVL.